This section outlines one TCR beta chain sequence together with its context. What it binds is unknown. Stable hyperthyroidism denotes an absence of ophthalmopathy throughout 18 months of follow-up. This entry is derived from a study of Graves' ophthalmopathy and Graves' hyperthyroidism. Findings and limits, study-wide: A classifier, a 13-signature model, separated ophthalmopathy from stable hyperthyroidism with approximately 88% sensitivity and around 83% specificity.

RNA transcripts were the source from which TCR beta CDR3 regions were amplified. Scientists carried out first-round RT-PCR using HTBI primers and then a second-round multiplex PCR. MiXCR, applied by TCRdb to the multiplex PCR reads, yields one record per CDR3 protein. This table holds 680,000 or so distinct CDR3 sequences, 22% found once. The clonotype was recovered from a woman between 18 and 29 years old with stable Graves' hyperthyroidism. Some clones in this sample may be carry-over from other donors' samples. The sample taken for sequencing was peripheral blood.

The chain's CDR3 is CASSLGTSGIFYEQYF. DNA for the CDR3: TGCGCCAGCAGCCTAGGGACTAGCGGGATATTCTACGAGCAGTACTTC. The chain is built from TRBV4-3 and TRBJ2-7; 13 nucleotides line up with TRBD2. V was clipped by 4 bases and J by 3 bases; unmatched bases: 6. The CDR3 loop spans 16 amino acids. Germline V gene sequence: CDR1 LGHNA, CDR2 YSLEER.